The clone carrying this T cell receptor beta chain has just one count. Its antigen is unknown. Sequenced by immunoSEQ multiplex PCR; TCRdb stores in-frame clones only, minus some. The sample yields under 100,000 clones, 80% to 90% seen once. The data belong to a study of T cell responses to AZD1222 COVID-19 vaccine. Study results and caveats: Clonal diversity was possibly underestimated; the donors were predominantly white British and more often female.

The CDR3 sequence is 12 residues long. The V end lost 2 bases, the J end lost 8 bases, and 7 bases lay between the germline ends. Per the germline V gene, CDR1 is ENHRY and CDR2 is SYGVKD. Source: peripheral blood, taken 28 days after the second AZD1222 dose. This receptor was obtained from an adult who received the AZD1222 COVID-19 vaccine. This rearrangement joins TRBV10-3 to TRBJ1-5; possible D gene TRBD1, 5 bases. Written as DNA, the CDR3 is TGTGCCATCAGTGAGGTGGGGGAGCCCCAGCATTTT. Amino acid sequence: CAISEVGEPQHF.